This TCR beta chain comes out of a study of shared clonotypes between healthy human individuals. The table came from immunoSEQ multiplex PCR; TCRdb's copy has only in-frame clones and leaves some out. The repertoire has 2 million to 2.5 million clones, around 95% of them found once; the top ten carry roughly 0.13%. The CDR3 covers 15 residues. J was trimmed by 9 bases and V by 4 bases; bases with no gene match: 12. Germline-derived CDR1 and CDR2 are LNHNV and YYDKDF (reference sequence). Input material: naive CD4+ T cells sorted from blood. Indicated subset: CD45RA+ positively selected. This clonotype originated in a man aged 18 to 29 in good health. The chain is built from TRBV15 and TRBJ2-4; 7 bases agree with TRBD1. The CDR3 reads CATSTPRTGLGIQYF. In nucleotides, the CDR3 is TGTGCCACCAGCACCCCCCGGACAGGTCTTGGCATTCAGTACTTC.